Here is one T cell receptor beta chain with its context. The target antigen is unknown. The authors loaded about 200 ng DNA, some 32,000 T cell genomes, into sorted-subset replicate PCRs. Produced via immunoSEQ multiplex PCR; TCRdb's table is partial and in-frame only. The repertoire has 900,000 to 1,200,000 clones, about four fifths of them found once; the top ten carry roughly 0.55%. This entry comes from a study of shared clonotypes between healthy human individuals. Notes on the study in general: The researchers took only blood, and tissue repertoires probably look different.

The TCR originated in a man aged 18 to 29 in good health. Some clones in this sample may be carry-over from other donors' samples. The sequenced sample consisted of memory CD4+ T cells from PBMCs. The subset denotes: CD45RA-negative fraction.

The CDR3 nucleotides read TGTGCCAGCAGTGAAGGTGATACGCAGTATTTT. Translation gives CASSEGDTQYF. V gene TRBV2 combines with J gene TRBJ2-3, with D uncertain. The CDR3 has 11 residues. V shed 1 base and J shed 6 bases, with 2 bases lying between them. Per germline, CDR1 SNHLY and CDR2 FYNNEI. Variable domain in full (rest from reference TRBV2 and TRBJ2-3): EPEVTQTPSHQVTQMGQEVILRCVPISNHLYFYWYRQILGQKVEFLVSFYNNEISEKSEIFDDQFSVERPDGSNFTLKIRSTKLEDSAMYFCASSEGDTQYFGPGTRLTVL.